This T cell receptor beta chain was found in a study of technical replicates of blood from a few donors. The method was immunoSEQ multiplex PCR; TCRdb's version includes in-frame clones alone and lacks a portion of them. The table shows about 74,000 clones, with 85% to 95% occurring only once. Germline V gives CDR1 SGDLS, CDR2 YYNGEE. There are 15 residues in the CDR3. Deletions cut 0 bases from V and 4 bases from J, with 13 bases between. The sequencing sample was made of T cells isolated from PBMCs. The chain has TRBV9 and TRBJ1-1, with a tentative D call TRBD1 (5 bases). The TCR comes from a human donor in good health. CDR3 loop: CASSVDRGRGTEAFF. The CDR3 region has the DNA TGTGCCAGCAGCGTAGATCGGGGGAGAGGCACTGAAGCTTTCTTT. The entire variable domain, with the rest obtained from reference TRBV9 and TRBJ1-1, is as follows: DSGVTQTPKHLITATGQRVTLRCSPRSGDLSVYWYQQSLDQGLQFLIQYYNGEERAKGNILERFSAQQFPDLHSELNLSSLELGDSALYFCASSVDRGRGTEAFFGQGTRLTVV.